The TCR beta chain under discussion was sequenced for a study of blood T cell repertoires in COVID-19. As originally analysed: Amplification with reference gene primers provided the estimates of nucleated cell counts. Here immunoSEQ multiplex PCR was the method, and the copy in TCRdb shows in-frame clones only, minus some. Clone size and the V and J calls come from that table; the DNA yielded D and trimming. The sample lists 250,000 to 350,000 clones, 88% occurring once. Trimming cost V 2 bases and J 5 bases, with 13 bases left between them. Germline V CDR1 and CDR2: MNHNS, SASEGT. The CDR3 spans 15 residues.

The sample consisted of peripheral blood. The chain recombines TRBV6-1 with TRBJ1-5, with D possibly TRBD1 on 6 matching bases. This clonotype was sampled from a woman aged 25 to 45 who had recovered from COVID-19. CDR3: CASSETTGHDQPQHF. The CDR3 DNA reads as TGTGCCAGCAGTGAAACGACAGGCCACGATCAGCCCCAGCATTTT.